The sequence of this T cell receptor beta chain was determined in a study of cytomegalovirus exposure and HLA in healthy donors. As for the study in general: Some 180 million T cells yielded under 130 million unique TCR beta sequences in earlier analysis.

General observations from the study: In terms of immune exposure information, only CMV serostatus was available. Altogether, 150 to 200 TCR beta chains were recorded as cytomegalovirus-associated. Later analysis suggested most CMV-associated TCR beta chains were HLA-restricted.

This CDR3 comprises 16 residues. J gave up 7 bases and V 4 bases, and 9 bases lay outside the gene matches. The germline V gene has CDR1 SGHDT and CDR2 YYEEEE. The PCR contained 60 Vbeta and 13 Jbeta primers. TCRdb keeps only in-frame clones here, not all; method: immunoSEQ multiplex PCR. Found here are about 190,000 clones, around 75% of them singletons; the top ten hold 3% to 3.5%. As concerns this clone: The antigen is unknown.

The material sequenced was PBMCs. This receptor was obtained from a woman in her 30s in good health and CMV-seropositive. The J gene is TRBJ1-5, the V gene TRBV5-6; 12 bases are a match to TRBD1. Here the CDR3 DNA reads TGTGCCAGCAGCGAGGCGGGACAGGGGGCGGGACAGCCCCAGCATTTT. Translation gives CASSEAGQGAGQPQHF.